Each of the 18 T cell receptor beta chains below was sequenced from the same sample in a study of shared clonotypes between healthy human individuals. TCRdb keeps only in-frame clones here, not all; method: immunoSEQ multiplex PCR. The sample shows hundreds of thousands of clones, about 90% of them seen only once. Positive CCR7 selection of CD45RO-negative cells yielded the naive CD8 cells, and terminally differentiated effector memory CD45RA+ cells were excluded. The sample consisted of naive CD8+ T cells sorted from blood. Receptors originate from a man aged 30-40 years in good health.

The chain links TRBV6-5 to TRBJ1-5; possible D gene TRBD1, 5 bases. Per the germline V gene, CDR1 is MNHEY and CDR2 is SVGAGI. This CDR3 is 13 amino acids long. V was cut by 5 bases and J by 7 bases, with 12 bases left in between. CDR3 sequence: CASSDWGKQPQHF. As DNA, the CDR3 is TGTGCCAGCAGTGATTGGGGGAAACAGCCCCAGCATTTT.

The chain joins TRBV27 to TRBJ2-1; 8 bases fit TRBD2. The CDR3 is made up of 16 amino acids. V was clipped by 1 base and J by 4 bases; unmatched bases: 6. The germline V gene encodes CDR1 MNHEY and CDR2 SMNVEV (reference sequence). For the CDR3, the DNA is TGTGCCAGCAGTTTATTACTAGCGGAAGGGTACAATGAGCAGTTCTTC. Amino acid sequence: CASSLLLAEGYNEQFF.

V usage is TRBV6-5 and J usage is TRBJ2-3; no reliable D call. Germline CDR1 reads MNHEY; CDR2 reads SVGAGI. Trimming took off 6 bases at V and 0 bases at J, with 10 bases between the two ends. The CDR3 covers 14 residues. CDR3 DNA: TGTGCCAGCAGCCGCACCTCTAGCACAGATACGCAGTATTTT. Translation: CASSRTSSTDTQYF.

The chain combines TRBV6-5 with TRBJ1-4; 7 nucleotides match TRBD1. CDR1 and CDR2 from the germline V gene are MNHEY and SVGAGI. Losses at the gene ends were 4 bases for V and 0 bases for J; bases not matched to a gene: 5. The CDR3 covers 16 residues. The CDR3 sequence: CASSSWDSTTNEKLFF. CDR3 DNA sequence: TGTGCCAGCAGTTCGTGGGACAGCACAACTAATGAAAAACTGTTTTTT.

The chain couples TRBV11-2 to TRBJ2-5; TRBD2 matches 11 bases. CDR1 is SGHAT and CDR2 is FQNNGV in the germline V gene. This CDR3 has 18 residues. The V gene end was trimmed by 0 bases and the J gene end by 5 bases; junction bases not matched to a gene: 11. CDR3 protein: CASSLDLAGGPFFETQYF. CDR3 DNA: TGTGCCAGCAGCTTAGACTTAGCGGGAGGGCCGTTTTTTGAGACCCAGTACTTC. Combining the CDR3 with reference TRBV11-2 and TRBJ2-5 gives the whole variable domain EAGVAQSPRYKIIEKRQSVAFWCNPISGHATLYWYQQILGQGPKLLIQFQNNGVVDDSQLPKDRFSAERLKGVDSTLKIQPAKLEDSAVYLCASSLDLAGGPFFETQYFGPGTRLLVL.

The rearrangement links TRBV7-9 to TRBJ2-5, with unresolved D. V was cut by 5 bases and J by 1 base, with 8 bases left in between. CDR1 and CDR2 from the germline V gene are SEHNR and FQNEAQ (reference sequence). The CDR3 extends over 13 amino acids. The CDR3 here is CASSRQIQETQYF. In nucleotides, the CDR3 is TGTGCCAGCAGCCGACAAATCCAAGAGACCCAGTACTTC.

V usage is TRBV27 and J usage is TRBJ2-2; D may be TRBD1 (5 bases). The CDR3 has 14 amino acids. V lost 2 bases, J lost 7 bases, and 11 bases lay in between. CDR1 and CDR2 (germline): MNHEY, SMNVEV (reference sequence). The CDR3 DNA follows: TGTGCCAGCAGTTTAAGGCAGGGTCACGGGGAGCTGTTTTTT. Translated: CASSLRQGHGELFF.

The chain employs TRBV9 and TRBJ2-7; D unclear. CDR1 is SGDLS and CDR2 is YYNGEE in the germline V gene. This CDR3 is 11 amino acids long. V was shortened by 2 bases and J by 6 bases, with 6 bases between the two germline ends. CDR3 sequence reads: CASSVNGEQYF. DNA of the CDR3: TGTGCCAGCAGCGTTAATGGCGAGCAGTACTTC. Full variable domain (outside the CDR3, taken from reference TRBV9 and TRBJ2-7): DSGVTQTPKHLITATGQRVTLRCSPRSGDLSVYWYQQSLDQGLQFLIQYYNGEERAKGNILERFSAQQFPDLHSELNLSSLELGDSALYFCASSVNGEQYFGPGTRLTVT.

The V call is TRBV29-1, the J call TRBJ2-1; possibly TRBD2 for D (6 bases). Germline assignment: CDR1 SQVTM and CDR2 ANQGSEA. The CDR3 is made up of 15 amino acids. The germline V and J ends were trimmed by 1 base and 6 bases, with 16 bases remaining between them. CDR3 bases: TGCAGCGTTGAAGCCGTTTCTGGGGGACTCAATGAGCAGTTCTTC. Its protein product is CSVEAVSGGLNEQFF.

The chain uses TRBV6-5 and TRBJ1-1; D is unresolved. V lost 5 bases to trimming and J lost 6 bases, with 16 bases between them. The CDR3 contains 14 residues. Germline CDR1 reads MNHEY; CDR2 reads SVGAGI. CDR3 in DNA: TGTGCCAGCAGTACCAACTCGTGGCCGCCTGAAGCTTTCTTT. Translated: CASSTNSWPPEAFF.

The chain combines TRBV5-1 with TRBJ2-3; D remains ambiguous. V lost 0 bases to trimming and J lost 6 bases, with 5 bases between them. The CDR3 loop spans 12 amino acids. In germline, CDR1 is SGHRS, CDR2 YFSETQ. CDR3 region: CASSLVEDTQYF. The DNA for the CDR3 is TGCGCCAGCAGCTTGGTCGAGGATACGCAGTATTTT.

The CDR3 reads CASRPPGNTGELFF. CDR3 in DNA: TGTGCCAGTCGTCCCCCAGGGAACACCGGGGAGCTGTTTTTT. The chain joins TRBV7-9 to TRBJ2-2; D unclear. V gave up 9 bases and J gave up 1 base, with 12 bases separating them. Germline V lookup: CDR1 SEHNR, CDR2 FQNEAQ (reference sequence). The CDR3 has 14 residues. The complete variable domain, with remaining parts taken from reference TRBV7-9 and TRBJ2-2, reads DTGVSQNPRHKITKRGQNVTFRCDPISEHNRLYWYRQTLGQGPEFLTYFQNEAQLEKSRLLSDRFSAERPKGSFSTLEIQRTEQGDSAMYLCASRPPGNTGELFFGEGSRLTVL.

This clone was recorded only once. This same CDR3 is encoded by further DNA sequences in the sample. The chain uses TRBV5-1 and TRBJ2-1; D not resolved. Trimming stripped 5 bases from V and 0 bases from J, with 9 bases between. CDR1 SGHRS and CDR2 YFSETQ come from the germline V gene. CDR3 size: 14 residues. CDR3 residues: CASSRSYSYNEQFF. CDR3 nucleotide sequence: TGCGCCAGCAGTCGGTCCTACTCCTACAATGAGCAGTTCTTC.

The chain employs TRBV6-1 and TRBJ2-7; TRBD1 aligns across 7 bases. CDR3 length: 12 residues. Germline V gene lookup returns CDR1 MNHNS and CDR2 SASEGT. The V and J ends lost 10 bases and 9 bases, in that order; junction bases with no gene match: 12. The CDR3 DNA is TGTGCCACTCAAGGGACAGATGTCGGGCAGTACTTC. It specifies CATQGTDVGQYF.

The chain couples TRBV28 to TRBJ2-1; TRBD1 matches at 7 bases. The germline gives CDR1 MDHEN, CDR2 SYDVKM. With 6 bases clipped from V and 3 bases from J, the junction kept 11 bases outside the gene matches. The length of the CDR3 is 16 residues. The CDR3 spells CASRTPYRGNYNEQFF. The CDR3, as DNA: TGTGCCAGCAGGACACCGTACAGGGGAAACTACAATGAGCAGTTCTTC.

As concerns this clone: Other DNA sequences in the sample encode the same CDR3. The V call is TRBV27, the J call TRBJ2-7; 9 nucleotides match TRBD2. After removal of 0 bases from V and 4 bases from J, the junction contained 1 base not matched to a gene. This CDR3 region has 14 residues. The germline V gene has CDR1 MNHEY and CDR2 SMNVEV (reference sequence). The CDR3 nucleotides read TGTGCCAGCAGTTTATCTAGCGGGGGATACGAGCAGTACTTC. Translating gives CASSLSSGGYEQYF.

The CDR3 here is CASSGGTSGPYF. In nucleotides, the CDR3 is TGTGCCAGCAGCGGCGGGACTAGCGGGCCTTACTTC. The gene calls are TRBV7-2 and TRBJ2-7; 12 positions agree with TRBD2. The trim removed 5 bases at V and 13 bases at J, leaving 6 bases unmatched. The V gene's germline CDR1 is SGHTA and CDR2 FQGNSA. CDR3 length equals 12 residues.

J is TRBJ2-1 and V is TRBV27; D is unclear. Per the germline V gene, CDR1 is MNHEY and CDR2 is SMNVEV (reference sequence). V was trimmed by 6 bases and J by 7 bases, leaving 22 bases between them. The CDR3 runs 16 residues. The CDR3 DNA is TGTGCCAGCAGCCAACCCATGGCGGAGCCTGGGAATGAGCAGTTCTTC. The encoded protein is CASSQPMAEPGNEQFF.